The 18 T cell receptor beta chains reported below all come from one sample, sequenced in a study of T cell changes during pregnancy in multiple sclerosis. The method was immunoSEQ multiplex PCR; TCRdb's version includes in-frame clones alone and lacks a portion of them. The sample contains around 50,000 clones, just under 90% of which appear only once. Sequences were obtained from peripheral blood from another person, used as feeder cells. The receptors were gathered from a human donor whose cells served as feeder cells for cultures in a pregnancy study.

V is TRBV2 and J is TRBJ1-1, with a weak D call TRBD1 (6 bases). Germline values: CDR1 SNHLY, CDR2 FYNNEI. Trimming took off 4 bases at V and 3 bases at J, with 12 bases between the two ends. This CDR3 has 14 amino acids. The CDR3 is CASSVWDIHTEAFF. The DNA of the CDR3 is TGTGCCAGCAGTGTCTGGGACATTCACACTGAAGCTTTCTTT.

A few counts support this clone. This rearrangement joins TRBV10-1 to TRBJ2-7; D might be TRBD1 (5 bases). This CDR3 is 12 amino acids long. V was pared by 4 bases and J by 3 bases, with 7 bases between. CDR1 WNHNN and CDR2 SYGVQD come from the germline V gene (reference sequence). The CDR3 loop reads CASSGDSYEQYF. DNA of the CDR3: TGCGCCAGCAGTGGCGACAGCTACGAGCAGTACTTC.

The chain combines TRBV7-2 with TRBJ2-7; D is unclear. Per the germline V gene, CDR1 is SGHTA and CDR2 is FQGNSA. The CDR3 contains 14 residues. Trimming pared 1 base from V and 8 bases from J, leaving 15 bases between. Written as DNA, the CDR3 is TGTGCCAGCAGCTTAGGAGGAGACACGTACCAGCAGTACTTC. It translates to CASSLGGDTYQQYF.

The V gene is TRBV28, the J gene TRBJ1-2, with TRBD1 matching over 12 bases. There are 14 residues in the CDR3. Germline values: CDR1 MDHEN, CDR2 SYDVKM. J gave up 5 bases and V 3 bases, and 1 base lay outside the gene matches. CDR3 amino acids: CASSLGQGAYGYTF. CDR3 DNA sequence: TGTGCCAGCAGTTTGGGACAGGGGGCTTATGGCTACACCTTC.

This clone appeared a single time. This chain links TRBV30 with TRBJ1-4; no definite D call. The CDR3 totals 14 residues. The germline gives CDR1 GTSNPN, CDR2 SVGIG (reference sequence). V lost 3 bases, J lost 0 bases, and 8 bases lay in between. The CDR3: CAWSRLPTNEKLFF. The CDR3, as DNA: TGTGCCTGGAGCAGATTACCAACTAATGAAAAACTGTTTTTT.

As concerns this clone: A junction boundary mismatches the germline segment, possibly from a read error. CDR3 amino acids: CAGSVPDGGTEAFF. The DNA for the CDR3 is TGTGCCGGCAGTGTTCCCGATGGGGGCACTGAAGCTTTCTTT. This chain joins TRBV25-1 and TRBJ1-1; weak D call: TRBD1 (5 bases). Germline CDR1 reads MGHDK; CDR2 reads SYGVNS. CDR3 length equals 14 residues.

V gene TRBV7-2 combines with J gene TRBJ2-7, with TRBD1 matching over 7 bases. V lost 5 bases to trimming and J lost 0 bases; unmatched junction nucleotides: 4. The CDR3 sequence is 14 residues long. Germline V gene lookup returns CDR1 SGHTA and CDR2 FQGNSA. CDR3 sequence reads: CASSRDSNSYEQYF. Here the CDR3 DNA reads TGTGCCAGCAGCCGGGACAGCAACTCCTACGAGCAGTACTTC.

V gene TRBV20-1 combines with J gene TRBJ2-1; D is perhaps TRBD1 (6 bases). Germline V CDR1 and CDR2: DFQATT, SNEGSKA (reference sequence). The CDR3 length is 11 residues. V lost 3 bases and J lost 9, with 9 bases in between. The CDR3 region has the DNA TGCAGTGCTAGGGGGGACACTGAGCAGTTCTTC. It yields the protein CSARGDTEQFF.

This clone came up once. The rearrangement uses TRBV5-1 and TRBJ1-4; D is undetermined. Germline-derived CDR1 and CDR2 are SGHRS and YFSETQ. The CDR3 is 15 residues long. Between the trimmed V and J ends, which lost 0 bases and 8 bases, there was a span of 14 bases. The CDR3 region has the DNA TGCGCCAGCAGCTTGGCTGGACCAAATGGGGAAAAACTGTTTTTT. Translation gives CASSLAGPNGEKLFF.

The chain links TRBV7-8 to TRBJ2-3; 12 bases align to TRBD2. The J segment lost 6 bases and the V segment lost 5 bases, leaving 3 bases of the junction unmatched. Germline lookup yields CDR1 SGHVS and CDR2 FQNEAQ. This CDR3 contains 14 residues. The CDR3 is CASSRTSGKDTQYF. CDR3 DNA sequence: TGTGCCAGCAGCCGGACTAGCGGGAAGGATACGCAGTATTTT.

CDR3 DNA: TGTGCCAGCAGTTCCAGGGATAGCAATCAGCCCCAGCATTTT. This codes for CASSSRDSNQPQHF. The chain is built from TRBV6-5 and TRBJ1-5; D is perhaps TRBD1 (5 bases). Germline V gene lookup returns CDR1 MNHEY and CDR2 SVGAGI. CDR3 size: 14 residues. Trimming removed 4 bases from V and 0 bases from J, with 7 bases in between.

V is TRBV30 and J is TRBJ1-1; the D gene is possibly TRBD1 (6 bases). V was cut by 0 bases and J by 1 base, with 18 bases left in between. CDR3 length: 17 residues. In germline, CDR1 is GTSNPN, CDR2 SVGIG (reference sequence). The CDR3 is CAWSVSRGGNRNTEAFF. The CDR3 DNA is TGTGCCTGGAGTGTGAGTCGTGGGGGCAACCGGAACACTGAAGCTTTCTTT.

CDR3 nucleotides: TGTGCCAGTAGTATGTCCAGGGTAATTGGCTACACCTTC. This codes for CASSMSRVIGYTF. The rearrangement links TRBV19 to TRBJ1-2, with D maybe TRBD1 (5 bases). The CDR3 runs to 13 residues. Germline CDR1 LNHDA, CDR2 SQIVND (reference sequence). V was shortened by 3 bases and J by 7 bases, with 12 bases between the two germline ends.

The chain couples TRBV18 to TRBJ2-7; D could derive from TRBD1 or TRBD2 (6 bases each). The CDR3 totals 15 residues. CDR1 and CDR2 from the germline V gene are KGHSH and LQKENI. Trimming took off 3 bases at V and 3 bases at J, with 15 bases between the two ends. The CDR3 region has the DNA TGTGCCAGCTCACCGAAGTCGGGGGCGTACTACGAGCAGTACTTC. It translates to CASSPKSGAYYEQYF.

This chain joins TRBV7-3 and TRBJ2-5, with TRBD2 matching over 11 bases. This CDR3 is built from 14 residues. Germline CDR1 reads SGHTA; CDR2 reads FQGTGA. The J segment lost 5 bases and the V segment lost 5 bases, leaving 4 bases of the junction unmatched. The CDR3 DNA is TGTGCCAGCAGCCTGACTAGCGGGATGGAGACCCAGTACTTC. Its translation is CASSLTSGMETQYF.

CDR3 sequence reads: CASSSGLAQSYNEQFF. The CDR3 bases are TGTGCCAGCAGCTCCGGACTAGCACAATCCTACAATGAGCAGTTCTTC. The rearrangement uses TRBV5-6 and TRBJ2-1; 8 bases line up with TRBD2. The trim removed 3 bases at V and 1 base at J, leaving 6 bases unmatched. Germline V gene lookup returns CDR1 SGHDT and CDR2 YYEEEE. The CDR3 is 16 residues long.

The rearrangement uses TRBV9 and TRBJ2-1, with unresolved D. Looked up from germline, CDR1 is SGDLS and CDR2 is YYNGEE. The length of the CDR3 is 16 residues. V lost 0 bases to trimming and J lost 0 bases, with 10 bases between them. In nucleotides, the CDR3 is TGTGCCAGCAGCGTAGTGGCTCCAAGCTCCTACAATGAGCAGTTCTTC. Amino acid sequence: CASSVVAPSSYNEQFF.

The V gene is TRBV27, the J gene TRBJ2-1, with 9 nucleotides matching TRBD2. The J segment lost 7 bases and the V segment lost 2 bases, leaving 6 bases of the junction unmatched. The CDR3 extends over 15 amino acids. Germline V CDR1 and CDR2: MNHEY, SMNVEV (reference sequence). CDR3 region: CASSLLAGLGNEQFF. The CDR3 DNA sequence: TGTGCCAGCAGTTTACTAGCGGGGCTGGGGAATGAGCAGTTCTTC.